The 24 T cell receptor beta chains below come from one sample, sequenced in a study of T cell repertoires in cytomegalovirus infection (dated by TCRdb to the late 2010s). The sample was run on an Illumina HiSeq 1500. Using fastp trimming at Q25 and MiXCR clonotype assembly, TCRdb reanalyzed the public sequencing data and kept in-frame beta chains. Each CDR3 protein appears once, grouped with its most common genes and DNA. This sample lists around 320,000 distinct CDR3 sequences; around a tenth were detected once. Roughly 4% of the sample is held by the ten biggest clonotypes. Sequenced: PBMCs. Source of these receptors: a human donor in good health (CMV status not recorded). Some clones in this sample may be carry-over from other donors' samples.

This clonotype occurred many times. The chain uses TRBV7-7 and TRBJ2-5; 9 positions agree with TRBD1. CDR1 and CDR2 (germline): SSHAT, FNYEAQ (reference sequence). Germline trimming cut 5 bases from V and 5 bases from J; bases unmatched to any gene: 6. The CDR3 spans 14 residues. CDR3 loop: CASSRTGVLETQYF. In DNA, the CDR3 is TGTGCCAGCAGCCGGACAGGGGTGTTGGAGACCCAGTACTTC.

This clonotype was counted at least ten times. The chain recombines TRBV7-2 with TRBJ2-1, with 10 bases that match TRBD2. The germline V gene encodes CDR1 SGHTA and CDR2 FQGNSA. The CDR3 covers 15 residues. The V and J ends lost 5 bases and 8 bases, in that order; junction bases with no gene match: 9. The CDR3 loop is CASSRGAGGDHEQFF. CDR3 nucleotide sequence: TGTGCCAGCAGCCGGGGAGCGGGAGGGGACCATGAGCAGTTCTTC.

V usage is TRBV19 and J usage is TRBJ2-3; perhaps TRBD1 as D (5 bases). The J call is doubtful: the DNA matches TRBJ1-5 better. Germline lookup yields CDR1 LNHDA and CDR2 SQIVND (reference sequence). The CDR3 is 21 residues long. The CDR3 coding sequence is TGTGCCAGTAGTAGGAAGGCTAGCGGGAGAACAGGCTGGCCGAGCACAGATACGCAGCATTTT. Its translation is CASSRKASGRTGWPSTDTQHF.

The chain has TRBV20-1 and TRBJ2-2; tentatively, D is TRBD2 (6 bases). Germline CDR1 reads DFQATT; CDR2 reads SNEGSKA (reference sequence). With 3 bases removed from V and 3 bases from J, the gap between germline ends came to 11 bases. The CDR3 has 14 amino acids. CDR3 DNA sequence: TGCAGTGCTAGTTTTGGGACTCACACCGGGGAGCTGTTTTTT. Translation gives CSASFGTHTGELFF.

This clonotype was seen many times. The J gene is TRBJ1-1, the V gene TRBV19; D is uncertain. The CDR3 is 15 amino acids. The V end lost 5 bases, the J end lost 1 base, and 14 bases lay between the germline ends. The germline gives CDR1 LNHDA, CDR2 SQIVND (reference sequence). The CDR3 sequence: CASSPRSRGNTEAFF. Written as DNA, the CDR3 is TGTGCCAGTAGTCCCCGGTCCCGGGGGAACACTGAAGCTTTCTTT. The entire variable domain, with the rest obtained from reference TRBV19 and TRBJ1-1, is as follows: DGGITQSPKYLFRKEGQNVTLSCEQNLNHDAMYWYRQDPGQGLRLIYYSQIVNDFQKGDIAEGYSVSREKKESFPLTVTSAQKNPTAFYLCASSPRSRGNTEAFFGQGTRLTVV.

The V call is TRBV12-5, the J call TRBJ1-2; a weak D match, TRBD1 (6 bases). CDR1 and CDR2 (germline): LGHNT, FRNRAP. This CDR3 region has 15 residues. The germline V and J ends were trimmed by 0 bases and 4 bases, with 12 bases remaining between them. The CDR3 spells CASGLVRAGAYGYTF. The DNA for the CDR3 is TGTGCTAGTGGTTTGGTACGTGCAGGGGCCTATGGCTACACCTTC.

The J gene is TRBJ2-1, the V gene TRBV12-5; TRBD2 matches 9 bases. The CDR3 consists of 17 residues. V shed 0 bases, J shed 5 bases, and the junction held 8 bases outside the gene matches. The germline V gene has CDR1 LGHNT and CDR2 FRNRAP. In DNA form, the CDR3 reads TGTGCTAGTGGTTTGGTACTCGCAGCGGGAGGCCACAATGAGCAGTTCTTC. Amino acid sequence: CASGLVLAAGGHNEQFF. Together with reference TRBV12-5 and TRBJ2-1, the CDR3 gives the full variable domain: DARVTQTPRHKVTEMGQEVTMRCQPILGHNTVFWYRQTMMQGLELLAYFRNRAPLDDSGMPKDRFSAEMPDATLATLKIQPSEPRDSAVYFCASGLVLAAGGHNEQFFGPGTRLTVL.

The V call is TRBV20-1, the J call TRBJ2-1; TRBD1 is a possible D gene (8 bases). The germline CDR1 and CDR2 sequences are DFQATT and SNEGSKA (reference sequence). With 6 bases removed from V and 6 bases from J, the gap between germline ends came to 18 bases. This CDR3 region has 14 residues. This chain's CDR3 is CSASTGEGFNEQFF. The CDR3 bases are TGCAGTGCCTCGACAGGGGAGGGCTTCAATGAGCAGTTCTTC.

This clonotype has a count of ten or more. CDR3: CASSLAGSNQPQHF. As DNA, the CDR3 is TGTGCCAGCAGCTTAGCTGGTAGCAATCAGCCCCAGCATTTT. The chain has TRBV7-2 and TRBJ1-5; D remains ambiguous. V gave up 0 bases and J gave up 0 bases, with 3 bases separating them. Germline V gene sequence: CDR1 SGHTA, CDR2 FQGNSA. The CDR3 totals 14 residues.

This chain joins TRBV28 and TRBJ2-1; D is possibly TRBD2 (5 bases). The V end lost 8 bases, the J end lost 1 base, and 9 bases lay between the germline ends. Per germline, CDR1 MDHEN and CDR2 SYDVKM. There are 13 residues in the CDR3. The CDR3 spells CASRRTSYNEQFF. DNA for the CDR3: TGTGCCAGCCGGCGGACTTCCTACAATGAGCAGTTCTTC. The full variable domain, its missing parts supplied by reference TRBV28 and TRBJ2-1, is DVKVTQSSRYLVKRTGEKVFLECVQDMDHENMFWYRQDPGLGLRLIYFSYDVKMKEKGDIPEGYSVSREKKERFSLILESASTNQTSMYLCASRRTSYNEQFFGPGTRLTVL.

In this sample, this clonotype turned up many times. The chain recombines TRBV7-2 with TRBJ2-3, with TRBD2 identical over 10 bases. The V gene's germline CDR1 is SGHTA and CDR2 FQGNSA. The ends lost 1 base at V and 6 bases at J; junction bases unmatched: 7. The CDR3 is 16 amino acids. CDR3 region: CASSLGLAGVSDTQYF. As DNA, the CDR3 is TGTGCCAGCAGCTTAGGGCTAGCGGGAGTAAGTGATACGCAGTATTTT. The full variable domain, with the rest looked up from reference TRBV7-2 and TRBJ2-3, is GAGVSQSPSNKVTEKGKDVELRCDPISGHTALYWYRQSLGQGLEFLIYFQGNSAPDKSGLPSDRFSAERTGGSVSTLTIQRTQQEDSAVYLCASSLGLAGVSDTQYFGPGTRLTVL.

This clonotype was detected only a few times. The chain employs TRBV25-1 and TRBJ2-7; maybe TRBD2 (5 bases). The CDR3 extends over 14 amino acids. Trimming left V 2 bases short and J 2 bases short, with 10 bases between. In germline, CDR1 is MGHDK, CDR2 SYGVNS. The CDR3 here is CASSERLAPYEQYF. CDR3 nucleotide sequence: TGTGCCAGCAGTGAAAGGCTAGCCCCCTACGAGCAGTACTTC.

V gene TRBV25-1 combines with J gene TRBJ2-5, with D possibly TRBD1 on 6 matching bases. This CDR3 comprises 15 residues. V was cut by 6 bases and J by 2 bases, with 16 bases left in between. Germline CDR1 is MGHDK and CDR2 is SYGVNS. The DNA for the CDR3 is TGTGCCAGCAGCCCCGGCTCGAGGGGGCAAGAGACCCAGTACTTC. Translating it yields CASSPGSRGQETQYF.

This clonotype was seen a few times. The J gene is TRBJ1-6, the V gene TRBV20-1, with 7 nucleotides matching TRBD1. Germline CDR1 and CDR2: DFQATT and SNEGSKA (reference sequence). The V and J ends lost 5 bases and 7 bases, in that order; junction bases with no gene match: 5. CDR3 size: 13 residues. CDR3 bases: TGCAGTGCTCCCGGGACAGTAAATTCACCCCTCCACTTT. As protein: CSAPGTVNSPLHF.

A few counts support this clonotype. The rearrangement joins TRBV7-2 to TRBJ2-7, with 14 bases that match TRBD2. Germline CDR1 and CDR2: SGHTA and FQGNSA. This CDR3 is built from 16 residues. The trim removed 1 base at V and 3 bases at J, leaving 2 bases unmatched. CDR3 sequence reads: CASSLGTSGGSYEQYF. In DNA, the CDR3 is TGTGCCAGCAGCTTAGGGACTAGCGGGGGGAGCTACGAGCAGTACTTC.

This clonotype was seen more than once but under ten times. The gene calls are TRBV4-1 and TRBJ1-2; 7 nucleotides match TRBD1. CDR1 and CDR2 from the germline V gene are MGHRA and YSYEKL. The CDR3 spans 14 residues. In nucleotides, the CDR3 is TGCGCGGGGCAGTCAAGCGAAGGGACAGATAGCTACACCTTC. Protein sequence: CAGQSSEGTDSYTF.

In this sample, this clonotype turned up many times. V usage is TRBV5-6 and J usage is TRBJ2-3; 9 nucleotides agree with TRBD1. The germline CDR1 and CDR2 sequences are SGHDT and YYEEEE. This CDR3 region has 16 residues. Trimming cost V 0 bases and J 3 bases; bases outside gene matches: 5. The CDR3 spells CASSLAGQGTTDTQYF. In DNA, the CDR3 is TGTGCCAGCAGCTTGGCTGGACAGGGGACAACAGATACGCAGTATTTT.

In DNA, the CDR3 is TGTGCCAGCAGCTTTGGAGGGCCCATACCTGAAGCTTTCTTT. It encodes CASSFGGPIPEAFF. The chain has TRBV7-2 and TRBJ1-1; D unclear. Germline V gene sequence: CDR1 SGHTA, CDR2 FQGNSA. This CDR3 is built from 14 residues. The V and J ends lost 3 bases and 6 bases respectively, with 14 bases between them.

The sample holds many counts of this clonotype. The CDR3 spells CASSLVFGGRQGINGELFF. The CDR3 region has the DNA TGTGCCAGCAGCTTAGTTTTCGGGGGTAGACAGGGGATTAACGGGGAGCTGTTTTTT. The chain has TRBV7-2 and TRBJ2-2; TRBD1 agrees at 8 bases. The J segment lost 7 bases and the V segment lost 1 base, leaving 17 bases of the junction unmatched. Germline values: CDR1 SGHTA, CDR2 FQGNSA. The CDR3 covers 19 residues.

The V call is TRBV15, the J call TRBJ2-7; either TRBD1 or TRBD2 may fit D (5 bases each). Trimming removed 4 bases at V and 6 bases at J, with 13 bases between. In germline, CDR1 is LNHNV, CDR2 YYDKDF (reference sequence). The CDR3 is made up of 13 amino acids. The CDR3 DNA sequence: TGTGCCACCAGCACCCCGCCGAGGGGCGAGCAGTACTTC. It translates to CATSTPPRGEQYF.

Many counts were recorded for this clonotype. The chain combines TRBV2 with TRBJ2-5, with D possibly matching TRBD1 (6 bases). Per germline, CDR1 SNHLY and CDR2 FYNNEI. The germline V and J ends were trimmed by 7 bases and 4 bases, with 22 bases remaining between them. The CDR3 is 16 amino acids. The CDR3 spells CASNHHRAEIRETQYF. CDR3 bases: TGTGCCAGCAACCACCACAGGGCCGAGATAAGAGAGACCCAGTACTTC.

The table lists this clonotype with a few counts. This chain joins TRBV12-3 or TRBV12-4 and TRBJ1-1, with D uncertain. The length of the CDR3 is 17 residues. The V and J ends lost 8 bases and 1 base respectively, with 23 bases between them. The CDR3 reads CASSYGGTFRPNTEAFF. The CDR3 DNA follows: TGTGCCAGCTCTTATGGCGGCACATTCAGGCCGAACACTGAAGCTTTCTTT.

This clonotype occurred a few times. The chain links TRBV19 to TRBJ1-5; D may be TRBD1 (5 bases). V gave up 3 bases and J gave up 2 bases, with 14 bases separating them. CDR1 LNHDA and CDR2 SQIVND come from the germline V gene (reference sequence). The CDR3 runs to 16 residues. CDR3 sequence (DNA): TGTGCCAGTAGTATCTTGCCAGGGAGCGGCAATCAGCCCCAGCATTTT. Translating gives CASSILPGSGNQPQHF.

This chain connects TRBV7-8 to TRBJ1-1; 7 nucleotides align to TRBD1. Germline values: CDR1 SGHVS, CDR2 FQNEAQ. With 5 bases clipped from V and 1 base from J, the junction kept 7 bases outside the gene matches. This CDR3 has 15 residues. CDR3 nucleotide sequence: TGTGCCAGCAGCACGTCGACAGGGTGGAACACTGAAGCTTTCTTT. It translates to CASSTSTGWNTEAFF.